The text below deals with one TCR beta chain. This CDR3 contains 18 residues. Germline CDR1 reads SGDLS; CDR2 reads YYNGEE. V was cut by 4 bases and J by 0 bases, with 20 bases left in between. These data originate in a study of shared T cell receptors in the human thymus. Measured with immunoSEQ multiplex PCR; TCRdb has only the in-frame clones, and not every one. The repertoire consists of more than 300,000 clones, with over 90% occurring once and the leading ten covering approximately 0.018%. This chain joins TRBV9 and TRBJ1-3; D unresolved. The receptor comes from a human donor. The specimen was thymocytes. The CDR3 loop reads CASSISWVGLDSGNTIYF. DNA for the CDR3: TGTGCCAGCAGCATTAGCTGGGTAGGTCTCGACTCTGGAAACACCATATATTTT.